These 23 T cell receptor beta chains share one sample of origin, sequenced in a study of shared clonotypes between healthy human individuals. This table comes from immunoSEQ multiplex PCR, and its TCRdb copy is limited to in-frame clones, with some not included. This table has 450,000 to 650,000 clones, roughly 72% appearing once. Sequencing used PBMCs. These TCRs come from a woman aged 40 to 50 in good health. Some clones in this sample may be carry-over from other donors' samples.

The chain employs TRBV18 and TRBJ1-3, with TRBD1 matching over 9 bases. Trimming at V came to 2 bases and at J to 0 bases, leaving 5 bases not matched to a gene. From germline, CDR1 is KGHSH and CDR2 LQKENI. This CDR3 region has 17 residues. The CDR3 DNA reads TGTGCCAGCTCACCAACCGGGACAGGGAGCTCTGGAAACACCATATATTTT. Protein sequence: CASSPTGTGSSGNTIYF.

This clone showed up many times. V and J are TRBV5-6 and TRBJ2-7; D unresolved. The CDR3 length is 13 residues. Germline loops: CDR1 SGHDT, CDR2 YYEEEE. Trimming cost V 1 base and J 5 bases, with 10 bases left between them. CDR3 DNA: TGTGCCAGCAGCTTGCAGTTCGTCCACGAGCAGTACTTC. This codes for CASSLQFVHEQYF.

The chain has TRBV28 and TRBJ2-7, with TRBD2 as a possible D gene (7 bases). The ends were cut back, 2 bases at V and 1 base at J, with 12 bases in the middle. The CDR3 is 15 amino acids. Germline V gene data show CDR1 as MDHEN and CDR2 as SYDVKM. The DNA of the CDR3 is TGTGCCAGCAGTTTAAGGGGGAGGGATTCCTACGAGCAGTACTTC. Translating it yields CASSLRGRDSYEQYF.

The chain joins TRBV2 to TRBJ1-4; D not certain. The CDR3 covers 15 residues. V lost 6 bases, J lost 2 bases, and 13 bases lay in between. CDR1 and CDR2 from the germline V gene are SNHLY and FYNNEI. The CDR3 is CASSAQARTNEKLFF. CDR3 sequence (DNA): TGTGCCAGCAGCGCGCAGGCCAGGACTAATGAAAAACTGTTTTTT. Full variable domain (rest looked up from reference TRBV2 and TRBJ1-4): EPEVTQTPSHQVTQMGQEVILRCVPISNHLYFYWYRQILGQKVEFLVSFYNNEISEKSEIFDDQFSVERPDGSNFTLKIRSTKLEDSAMYFCASSAQARTNEKLFFGSGTQLSVL.

With respect to this clone: This specimen includes other DNA sequences encoding the same CDR3. Here the CDR3 DNA reads TGTGCCAGCAGCGTAGCGGTGAACACTGAAGCTTTCTTT. Translation: CASSVAVNTEAFF. The rearrangement links TRBV9 to TRBJ1-1; D call uncertain. In germline, CDR1 is SGDLS, CDR2 YYNGEE. CDR3 length: 13 amino acids. With 0 bases removed from V and 0 bases from J, the gap between germline ends came to 3 bases. Variable domain in full (rest from reference TRBV9 and TRBJ1-1): DSGVTQTPKHLITATGQRVTLRCSPRSGDLSVYWYQQSLDQGLQFLIQYYNGEERAKGNILERFSAQQFPDLHSELNLSSLELGDSALYFCASSVAVNTEAFFGQGTRLTVV.

The V and J genes are TRBV23-1 and TRBJ2-1, with TRBD2 matching 7 bases. TRBV23-1 is an ORF; its function is uncertain. The CDR3 spans 23 residues. V lost 3 bases and J lost 4; bases outside the gene matches: 30. The CDR3 reads CASSHTHSGLPVSFHFIYNEQFF. The CDR3 DNA sequence: TGCGCCAGCAGTCACACCCATAGCGGGCTCCCCGTCAGTTTTCATTTCATATACAATGAGCAGTTCTTC.

This clone was recorded a few times. V gene TRBV5-4 combines with J gene TRBJ2-6; tentatively, D is TRBD1 (6 bases). Germline CDR1 and CDR2: SGHNT and YYREEE (reference sequence). There are 17 residues in the CDR3. Trimming left V 4 bases short and J 4 bases short, with 18 bases between. This CDR3 reads CASSPAAGALGANVLTF. In nucleotides, the CDR3 is TGTGCCAGCAGCCCCGCGGCAGGGGCATTGGGGGCCAACGTCCTGACTTTC.

V is TRBV2 and J is TRBJ2-7, with D maybe TRBD1 (6 bases). With 4 bases removed from V and 6 bases from J, the gap between germline ends came to 16 bases. The V gene's germline CDR1 is SNHLY and CDR2 FYNNEI. The CDR3 covers 14 residues. The CDR3 loop reads CASSATSATGEQYF. The CDR3 bases are TGTGCCAGCAGTGCTACTTCTGCGACAGGCGAGCAGTACTTC. Full variable domain (rest looked up from reference TRBV2 and TRBJ2-7): EPEVTQTPSHQVTQMGQEVILRCVPISNHLYFYWYRQILGQKVEFLVSFYNNEISEKSEIFDDQFSVERPDGSNFTLKIRSTKLEDSAMYFCASSATSATGEQYFGPGTRLTVT.

The rearrangement links TRBV7-8 to TRBJ2-3; 10 bases align to TRBD2. There are 16 residues in the CDR3. Germline V gene lookup returns CDR1 SGHVS and CDR2 FQNEAQ. With V trimmed by 4 bases and J by 5 bases, 9 bases remained unmatched. The CDR3 is CASSSQIAGGGDTQYF. As DNA, the CDR3 is TGTGCCAGCAGCTCCCAGATAGCGGGAGGTGGAGATACGCAGTATTTT.

J is TRBJ2-5 and V is TRBV18, with unresolved D. Germline assignment: CDR1 KGHSH and CDR2 LQKENI. The V end lost 2 bases, the J end lost 2 bases, and 9 bases lay between the germline ends. This CDR3 is 14 amino acids long. This CDR3 is CASSPGIEQETQYF. Here the CDR3 DNA reads TGTGCCAGCTCACCAGGGATCGAACAAGAGACCCAGTACTTC.

The CDR3 loop is CASSPIDGQLRGTDTQYF. In DNA, the CDR3 is TGTGCCAGCAGTCCGATCGATGGACAGCTACGGGGCACAGATACGCAGTATTTT. The V and J genes are TRBV28 and TRBJ2-3, with a tentative D call TRBD1 (6 bases). The CDR3 covers 18 residues. V lost 5 bases and J lost 1, with 22 bases in between. Germline CDR1 reads MDHEN; CDR2 reads SYDVKM. Filled out from reference TRBV28 and TRBJ2-3, the complete variable domain reads DVKVTQSSRYLVKRTGEKVFLECVQDMDHENMFWYRQDPGLGLRLIYFSYDVKMKEKGDIPEGYSVSREKKERFSLILESASTNQTSMYLCASSPIDGQLRGTDTQYFGPGTRLTVL.

On this clone: A read error is possible here, since a much larger clone lies one base away. V and J are TRBV19 and TRBJ2-2, with 14 bases that match TRBD2. CDR3 length: 16 residues. CDR1 LNHDA and CDR2 SQIVND come from the germline V gene (reference sequence). CDR3 nucleotides: TGTGCCAATAGTGACGGACTAGCGGGAGGCACCGGGGAGCTGTTTTTT. This translates into CANSDGLAGGTGELFF.

V gene TRBV6-5 combines with J gene TRBJ1-1; 9 bases agree with TRBD1. V dropped 2 bases and J dropped 4; count of bases not matched to a gene: 8. The CDR3 totals 16 residues. Germline V gene lookup returns CDR1 MNHEY and CDR2 SVGAGI. In nucleotides, the CDR3 is TGTGCCAGCAGTTACCTAACCGGGACAGGGCGCACTGAAGCTTTCTTT. Translating gives CASSYLTGTGRTEAFF.

The chain carries TRBV11-3 and TRBJ2-3; D may be TRBD1 (5 bases). V was shortened by 1 base and J by 6 bases, with 8 bases between the two germline ends. This CDR3 spans 13 amino acids. Germline V CDR1 and CDR2: SGHNT, YENEEA. CDR3 amino acids: CASSLGGPDTQYF. CDR3 sequence (DNA): TGTGCCAGCAGCTTAGGGGGCCCGGATACGCAGTATTTT.

The chain couples TRBV11-2 to TRBJ2-7, with 9 bases lining up with TRBD2. The CDR3 is made up of 13 amino acids. CDR1 is SGHAT, CDR2 FQNNGV, per germline. The ends lost 9 bases at V and 3 bases at J; junction bases unmatched: 6. The CDR3: CASKREAGYEQYF. In DNA form, the CDR3 reads TGTGCCAGTAAGCGGGAGGCCGGCTACGAGCAGTACTTC.

The chain has TRBV6-5 and TRBJ1-1; weak D call: TRBD1 (6 bases). Germline V gives CDR1 MNHEY, CDR2 SVGAGI. CDR3 length: 13 amino acids. Trimming removed 4 bases at V and 8 bases at J, with 14 bases between. Written as DNA, the CDR3 is TGTGCCAGCAGTTTCACCATAACAGGGGAAGCTTTCTTT. Translation gives CASSFTITGEAFF.

This clone was counted between two and nine times. The chain uses TRBV28 and TRBJ2-7; 10 bases match TRBD2. J gave up 4 bases and V 5 bases, and 8 bases lay outside the gene matches. This CDR3 comprises 15 residues. Germline loops: CDR1 MDHEN, CDR2 SYDVKM. CDR3 DNA sequence: TGTGCCAGCAGTCAAATAGCGGGAGGACGGTACGAGCAGTACTTC. Protein product: CASSQIAGGRYEQYF.

This chain connects TRBV27 to TRBJ2-2; TRBD2 matches 8 bases. CDR1 is MNHEY and CDR2 is SMNVEV in the germline V gene (reference sequence). Trimming cost V 1 base and J 5 bases; bases outside gene matches: 15. This CDR3 is built from 19 residues. CDR3 nucleotides: TGTGCCAGCAGTTTATTTCTGGGGGAGAGCGGGAGAAGGACCGGGGAGCTGTTTTTT. Protein sequence: CASSLFLGESGRRTGELFF.

The rearrangement links TRBV30 to TRBJ1-3; D is uncertain. Germline V gene sequence: CDR1 GTSNPN, CDR2 SVGIG (reference sequence). The CDR3 spans 14 residues. The ends were cut back, 4 bases at V and 4 bases at J, with 14 bases in the middle. The DNA of the CDR3 is TGTGCCTGGACCGACTCCTTGTGGGGAAACACCATATATTTT. Its translation is CAWTDSLWGNTIYF.

Note on this clone: The junction and the germline gene differ at one end; a read error may be behind it. V usage is TRBV9 and J usage is TRBJ1-1, with D perhaps matching TRBD1 (6 bases). Germline loops: CDR1 SGDLS, CDR2 YYNGEE. The CDR3 runs 12 residues. Written as DNA, the CDR3 is TGTGCCAGCAGCCCACGGGCAGGGGCCATAACCTTT. Translated, it gives CASSPRAGAITF. Together with reference TRBV9 and TRBJ1-1, the CDR3 gives the full variable domain: DSGVTQTPKHLITATGQRVTLRCSPRSGDLSVYWYQQSLDQGLQFLIQYYNGEERAKGNILERFSAQQFPDLHSELNLSSLELGDSALYFCASSPRAGAITFGQGTRLTVV.

This clone has only a few counts. The chain is built from TRBV7-2 and TRBJ1-2; D unresolved. V was shortened by 1 base and J by 2 bases, with 8 bases between the two germline ends. Germline CDR1 is SGHTA and CDR2 is FQGNSA. The CDR3 consists of 14 residues. CDR3 loop: CASSLGWPNYGYTF. Written as DNA, the CDR3 is TGTGCCAGCAGCTTAGGTTGGCCCAACTATGGCTACACCTTC.

The chain joins TRBV4-2 to TRBJ2-5; 8 positions match TRBD2. The V segment lost 3 bases and the J segment 5 bases; nucleotides outside the gene matches: 11. The germline V gene encodes CDR1 LGHNA and CDR2 YNFKEQ. The CDR3 loop spans 16 amino acids. CDR3 loop: CASSQVPGLGTETQYF. DNA for the CDR3: TGTGCCAGCAGCCAGGTTCCGGGACTAGGGACGGAGACCCAGTACTTC.

This clone was detected only a few times. The V gene is TRBV19, the J gene TRBJ2-7; D gene unclear. Germline CDR1 reads LNHDA; CDR2 reads SQIVND (reference sequence). Trimming left V 5 bases short and J 0 bases short, with 8 bases between. This CDR3 spans 13 amino acids. CDR3 loop: CASSARNSYEQYF. In DNA, the CDR3 is TGTGCCAGTAGTGCCCGGAACTCCTACGAGCAGTACTTC.